Shown below are 30 T cell receptor beta chains from a single sample sequenced in a study of T cell repertoires in cytomegalovirus infection. In TCRdb, the reads were re-called with MiXCR into one record per CDR3 protein. The profile covers hundreds of thousands of distinct CDR3 sequences, with 9.6% appearing a single time and around 2.5% taken by the ten largest. Material: PBMCs. All receptors derive from a human donor in good health (CMV status not recorded). Some clones in this sample may be carry-over from other donors' samples.

There are a few counts of this clonotype. The V call is TRBV29-1, the J call TRBJ2-1; a possible D gene is TRBD2 (5 bases). CDR1 is SQVTM and CDR2 is ANQGSEA in the germline V gene. V lost 7 bases and J lost 0, with 10 bases in between. The CDR3 has 13 amino acids. Written as DNA, the CDR3 is TGCAGCGCCGGGGAGAGCTCCTACAATGAGCAGTTCTTC. This codes for CSAGESSYNEQFF.

The table lists this clonotype with many counts. The chain carries TRBV4-3 and TRBJ2-5; maybe TRBD2 (6 bases). In germline, CDR1 is LGHNA, CDR2 YSLEER. CDR3 length equals 14 residues. V was trimmed by 4 bases and J by 2 bases, leaving 11 bases between them. CDR3 DNA sequence: TGCGCCAGCAGCCTTCTAGCGCTACAAGAGACCCAGTACTTC. It encodes CASSLLALQETQYF.

In this sample, this clonotype turned up many times. This chain connects TRBV20-1 to TRBJ1-1; D gene ambiguous. The V end lost 4 bases, the J end lost 1 base, and 13 bases lay between the germline ends. Looked up from germline, CDR1 is DFQATT and CDR2 is SNEGSKA (reference sequence). This CDR3 is built from 14 residues. In DNA form, the CDR3 reads TGCAGTGCTAAGTTGGGCGGCGAGAACACTGAAGCTTTCTTT. Residues: CSAKLGGENTEAFF.

This clonotype was seen many times. The chain is built from TRBV20-1 and TRBJ1-6; TRBD1 is a possible D gene (5 bases). Germline V gene data show CDR1 as DFQATT and CDR2 as SNEGSKA (reference sequence). V lost 4 bases and J 7 bases, leaving 14 bases between the germline ends. This CDR3 spans 14 amino acids. As DNA, the CDR3 is TGCAGTGCTACCCTGGGACGGGGCAATTCACCCCTCCACTTT. Translation: CSATLGRGNSPLHF.

This clonotype occurred many times. The rearrangement joins TRBV5-6 to TRBJ2-1; possibly TRBD2 for D (6 bases). This CDR3 has 14 amino acids. The V end lost 2 bases, the J end lost 5 bases, and 11 bases lay between the germline ends. Germline assignment: CDR1 SGHDT and CDR2 YYEEEE. This chain's CDR3 is CASSFGGSDNEQFF. The CDR3 coding sequence is TGTGCCAGCAGCTTTGGGGGGTCGGACAATGAGCAGTTCTTC.

The chain combines TRBV3-1 with TRBJ1-1; no firm D call. Germline CDR1 LGHDT, CDR2 YNNKEL (reference sequence). Trimming left V 3 bases short and J 0 bases short, with 8 bases between. CDR3 length: 14 amino acids. The DNA of the CDR3 is TGTGCCAGCAGCCAGTACGGAATGAACACTGAAGCTTTCTTT. It codes for CASSQYGMNTEAFF.

This clonotype was picked up many times. The V call is TRBV23-1, the J call TRBJ2-7, with TRBD1 matching 11 bases. TRBV23-1 is known as an ORF, though its function is uncertain. V lost 0 bases to trimming and J lost 6 bases; unmatched junction nucleotides: 4. This CDR3 spans 15 amino acids. CDR3 residues: CASSQSGQGGREQYF. CDR3 nucleotides: TGCGCCAGCAGTCAATCGGGACAGGGGGGGCGCGAGCAGTACTTC.

This clonotype was seen a handful of times. The V gene is TRBV5-1, the J gene TRBJ2-2; either TRBD1 or TRBD2 may supply D (5 bases each). V shed 6 bases and J shed 0 bases, with 9 bases lying between them. Germline V CDR1 and CDR2: SGHRS, YFSETQ. The CDR3 runs to 14 residues. The DNA of the CDR3 is TGCGCCAGCAAGGGGAGTCCGAACACCGGGGAGCTGTTTTTT. Its translation: CASKGSPNTGELFF.

This clonotype was counted at least ten times. The rearrangement joins TRBV7-2 to TRBJ2-7; the D gene is possibly TRBD2 (6 bases). Trimming took 5 bases from V and 4 from J, leaving 15 bases between them. In germline, CDR1 is SGHTA, CDR2 FQGNSA. The CDR3 totals 14 residues. The CDR3 spells CASSPTAGRYEQYV. In nucleotides, the CDR3 is TGTGCCAGCAGCCCGACTGCGGGGAGATACGAGCAGTACGTC.

This clonotype was picked up many times. This chain connects TRBV7-8 to TRBJ2-3; D might be TRBD1 (6 bases). The CDR3 is 14 amino acids. V was cut by 5 bases and J by 5 bases, with 14 bases left in between. CDR1 is SGHVS, CDR2 FQNEAQ, per germline. The CDR3 nucleotides read TGTGCCAGCAGCCGGGACACGAGTTTAGATACGCAGTATTTT. Its protein product is CASSRDTSLDTQYF.

As to this clonotype: A much larger clone differs from this one at a single base, so this may be a read error. The chain joins TRBV28 to TRBJ2-2, with D perhaps being TRBD1 or TRBD2 (5 bases each). The CDR3 is 15 amino acids. Germline values: CDR1 MDHEN, CDR2 SYDVKM. The CDR3 nucleotides read TGTGCCAGCAAAAGGGTTGGGGCGAACACCGGGGAGCTGATTTTT. It is translated as CASKRVGANTGELIF.

In its sample, this clonotype was seen many times. This rearrangement joins TRBV20-1 to TRBJ2-3; tentatively, D is TRBD1 or TRBD2 (5 bases each). There are 15 residues in the CDR3. Trimming pared 0 bases from V and 4 bases from J, leaving 14 bases between. Germline assignment: CDR1 DFQATT and CDR2 SNEGSKA (reference sequence). The CDR3 DNA reads TGCAGTGCTAGAGACCGGGGCTCTAGCCCAGATACGCAGTATTTT. Translated, it gives CSARDRGSSPDTQYF.

This clonotype was detected many times. The rearrangement joins TRBV4-1 to TRBJ1-5; 11 bases are a match to TRBD1. This CDR3 contains 15 residues. The germline gives CDR1 MGHRA, CDR2 YSYEKL. Germline trimming cut 1 base from V and 5 bases from J; bases unmatched to any gene: 1. CDR3 nucleotides: TGCGCCAGCAGCCAAGTGGGACAGGGGGATCAGCCCCAGCATTTT. This sequence encodes CASSQVGQGDQPQHF.

V and J are TRBV20-1 and TRBJ2-7, with TRBD1 identical over 9 bases. Germline trimming cut 5 bases from V and 0 bases from J; bases unmatched to any gene: 8. Germline V gene data show CDR1 as DFQATT and CDR2 as SNEGSKA (reference sequence). CDR3 length: 15 residues. The CDR3 DNA follows: TGCAGTGCTGGGTGGGGGACAGGGAGCTCCTACGAGCAGTACGTC. Protein product: CSAGWGTGSSYEQYV.

V is TRBV14 and J is TRBJ2-5; either TRBD1 or TRBD2 may fit D (5 bases each). This CDR3 comprises 16 residues. V lost 1 base to trimming and J lost 0 bases, with 12 bases between them. The V gene's germline CDR1 is SGHDN and CDR2 FVKESK. The CDR3 region has the DNA TGTGCCAGCAGCCAAGGACAGCGGATGTACCAAGAGACCCAGTACTTC. It translates to CASSQGQRMYQETQYF.

This clonotype was detected many times. The chain employs TRBV20-1 and TRBJ2-3, with D maybe TRBD2 (5 bases). CDR1 DFQATT and CDR2 SNEGSKA come from the germline V gene (reference sequence). This CDR3 has 13 residues. The CDR3 sequence is CSESGPFTDTQYF. The CDR3 nucleotides read TGCAGCGAGAGCGGACCTTTCACAGATACGCAGTATTTT.

Ten or more counts support this clonotype. The gene calls are TRBV28 and TRBJ1-1; possibly TRBD1 for D (6 bases). The germline V gene encodes CDR1 MDHEN and CDR2 SYDVKM. Trimming stripped 6 bases from V and 12 bases from J, with 20 bases between. CDR3 length equals 13 residues. This chain's CDR3 is CASSWGRLGGTFF. As DNA, the CDR3 is TGTGCCAGCAGCTGGGGGCGCCTTGGGGGGACTTTCTTT.

In its sample, this clonotype was seen many times. This rearrangement joins TRBV2 to TRBJ2-7, with D unresolved. V was clipped by 3 bases and J by 2 bases, with 8 bases between them. Looked up from germline, CDR1 is SNHLY and CDR2 is FYNNEI. The CDR3 contains 13 residues. CDR3 coding DNA: TGTGCCAGCAGTGAGACGGGTCCCTACGAGCAGTACGTC. It specifies CASSETGPYEQYV.

The J gene is TRBJ2-5, the V gene TRBV6-2 or TRBV6-3; D call uncertain. Trimming pared 3 bases from V and 0 bases from J, leaving 5 bases between. The CDR3 contains 13 residues. CDR1 MNHEY and CDR2 SVGEGT come from the germline V gene. The CDR3 DNA is TGTGCCAGCAGTTATGGGAACCAAGAGACCCAGTACTTC. Its protein product is CASSYGNQETQYF.

This clonotype showed up many times. The genes are TRBV20-1 and TRBJ1-1; D unclear. Per the germline V gene, CDR1 is DFQATT and CDR2 is SNEGSKA (reference sequence). This CDR3 is built from 10 residues. The ends were cut back, 6 bases at V and 6 bases at J, with 8 bases in the middle. The CDR3 sequence is CSAVRAEAFF. For the CDR3, the DNA is TGCAGTGCAGTACGGGCTGAAGCTTTCTTT.

About this clonotype itself: This may stem from a read error, because a much larger clone lies one nucleotide away. The J gene is TRBJ1-1, the V gene TRBV18, with unresolved D. This CDR3 is built from 15 residues. The V gene's germline CDR1 is KGHSH and CDR2 LQKENI. Trimming removed 6 bases at V and 1 base at J, with 15 bases between. CDR3 amino acids: CASSPQKQTNTEAFF. The CDR3 nucleotides read TGTGCCAGCTCCCCGCAGAAACAGACGAACACTGAAGCTTTCTTT.

The rearrangement uses TRBV7-9 and TRBJ1-3; D unclear. Trimming cost V 2 bases and J 0 bases, with 11 bases left between them. Germline V gene sequence: CDR1 SEHNR, CDR2 FQNEAQ (reference sequence). The CDR3 totals 16 residues. The CDR3 is CASSLSLRYSGNTIYF. As DNA, the CDR3 is TGTGCCAGCAGCTTATCCTTACGGTACTCTGGAAACACCATATATTTT.

Ten or more counts support this clonotype. The J gene is TRBJ2-1, the V gene TRBV7-2; D might be TRBD2 (5 bases). This CDR3 spans 13 amino acids. The V end lost 3 bases, the J end lost 8 bases, and 11 bases lay between the germline ends. CDR1 is SGHTA, CDR2 FQGNSA, per germline. CDR3 in amino acids: CASSLGPGDEQFF. The CDR3 DNA sequence: TGTGCCAGCAGCTTGGGTCCCGGGGATGAGCAGTTCTTC.

In this sample, this clonotype turned up many times. The chain employs TRBV28 and TRBJ2-6; 8 nucleotides agree with TRBD1. The CDR3 runs to 15 residues. Germline trimming cut 6 bases from V and 4 bases from J; bases unmatched to any gene: 5. Germline V gene lookup returns CDR1 MDHEN and CDR2 SYDVKM. CDR3 DNA sequence: TGTGCCAGCAGCACGACAGGGGCCGGGGCCAACGTCCTGACTTTC. Its translation is CASSTTGAGANVLTF.

Only a few counts were recorded for this clonotype. J is TRBJ2-7 and V is TRBV14; 8 nucleotides align to TRBD2. Germline loops: CDR1 SGHDN, CDR2 FVKESK. The CDR3 runs 15 residues. V was clipped by 4 bases and J by 4 bases; unmatched bases: 9. CDR3 coding DNA: TGTGCCAGCAGCCTCCGCCAAAGCGGGGGTTACGAGCAGTACTTC. Its protein product is CASSLRQSGGYEQYF.

The chain carries TRBV12-3 or TRBV12-4 and TRBJ2-3, with D possibly being TRBD1 (5 bases). V shed 6 bases and J shed 2 bases, with 12 bases lying between them. There are 14 residues in the CDR3. For the CDR3, the DNA is TGTGCCAGCAGCTCAACAGGAGCCACAGATACGCAGTATTTT. Its protein product is CASSSTGATDTQYF.

The sample holds many counts of this clonotype. The chain couples TRBV7-2 to TRBJ2-3; no definite D call. From germline, CDR1 is SGHTA and CDR2 FQGNSA. This CDR3 comprises 15 residues. Trimming left V 1 base short and J 6 bases short, with 14 bases between. The CDR3 spells CASSLGVLGSDTQYF. In DNA, the CDR3 is TGTGCCAGCAGCTTAGGAGTGCTTGGAAGCGATACGCAGTATTTT.

The CDR3 nucleotides read TGCAGTGCTCCCTCGAGCGGTCTGAACACTGAAGCTTTCTTT. Translated, it gives CSAPSSGLNTEAFF. The V call is TRBV20-1, the J call TRBJ1-1, with D unresolved. The germline gives CDR1 DFQATT, CDR2 SNEGSKA (reference sequence). V dropped 5 bases and J dropped 0 bases, with 13 bases sitting between them. The CDR3 runs to 14 residues.

Ten or more counts support this clonotype. The V and J genes are TRBV20-1 and TRBJ2-7; unclear D gene. The V end lost 1 base, the J end lost 7 bases, and 11 bases lay between the germline ends. CDR1 is DFQATT, CDR2 SNEGSKA, per germline (reference sequence). This CDR3 is 12 amino acids long. The CDR3 is CSARGYEREQYV. The CDR3 nucleotides are TGCAGTGCTAGAGGATATGAACGGGAGCAGTACGTC.

This clonotype was seen repeatedly, ten times or more. This chain uses TRBV14 with TRBJ2-2; no reliable D call. V was trimmed by 8 bases and J by 4 bases, leaving 14 bases between them. CDR3 length: 14 residues. Looked up from germline, CDR1 is SGHDN and CDR2 is FVKESK. The CDR3 DNA reads as TGTGCCAGCCGTCCGGTGTCGTTCACCGGGGAGCTGTTTTTT. Its protein is CASRPVSFTGELFF.